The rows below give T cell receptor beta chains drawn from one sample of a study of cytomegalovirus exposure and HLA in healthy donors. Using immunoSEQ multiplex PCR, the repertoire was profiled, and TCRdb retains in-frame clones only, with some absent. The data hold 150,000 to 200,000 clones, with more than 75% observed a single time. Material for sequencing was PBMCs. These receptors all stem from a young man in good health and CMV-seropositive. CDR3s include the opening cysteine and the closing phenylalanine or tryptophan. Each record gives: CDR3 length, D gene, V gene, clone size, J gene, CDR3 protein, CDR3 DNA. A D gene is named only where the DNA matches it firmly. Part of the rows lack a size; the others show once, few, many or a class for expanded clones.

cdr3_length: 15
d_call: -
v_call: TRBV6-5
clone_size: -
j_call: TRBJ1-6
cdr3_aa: CASSYTPGSNSPLHF
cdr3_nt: TGTGCCAGCAGTTACACCCCGGGATCGAATTCACCCCTCCACTTT

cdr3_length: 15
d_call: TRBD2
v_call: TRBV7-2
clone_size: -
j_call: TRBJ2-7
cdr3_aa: CASSSTSGNSYEQYF
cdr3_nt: TGTGCCAGCAGCTCGACTAGCGGGAACTCCTACGAGCAGTACTTC

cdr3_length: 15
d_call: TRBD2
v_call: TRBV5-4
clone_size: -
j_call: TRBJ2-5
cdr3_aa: CASSYTGTSQETQYF
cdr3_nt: TGTGCCAGCAGCTACACAGGGACTAGCCAAGAGACCCAGTACTTC

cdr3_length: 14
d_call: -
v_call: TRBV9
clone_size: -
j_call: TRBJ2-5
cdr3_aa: CASSVNQIGETQYF
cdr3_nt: TGTGCCAGCAGCGTAAACCAAATCGGTGAGACCCAGTACTTC

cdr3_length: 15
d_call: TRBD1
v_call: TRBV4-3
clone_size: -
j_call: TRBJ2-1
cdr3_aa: CASSPGTGGVQEQFF
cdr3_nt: TGCGCCAGCAGCCCCGGGACAGGGGGCGTGCAGGAGCAGTTCTTC

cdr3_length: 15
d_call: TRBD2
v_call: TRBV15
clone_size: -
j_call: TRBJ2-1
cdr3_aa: CATSKVAGRWDEQFF
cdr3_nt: TGTGCCACCAGCAAGGTAGCGGGCCGCTGGGATGAGCAGTTCTTC

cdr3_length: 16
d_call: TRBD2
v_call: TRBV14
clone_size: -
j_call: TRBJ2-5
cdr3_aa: CASSPPGTSGAETQYF
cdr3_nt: TGTGCCAGCAGCCCTCCCGGGACTAGCGGGGCAGAGACCCAGTACTTC

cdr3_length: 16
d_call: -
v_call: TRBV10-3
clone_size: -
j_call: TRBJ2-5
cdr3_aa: CAISEVSEPSRETQYF
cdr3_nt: TGTGCCATCAGTGAAGTTTCCGAGCCTAGCCGAGAGACCCAGTACTTC

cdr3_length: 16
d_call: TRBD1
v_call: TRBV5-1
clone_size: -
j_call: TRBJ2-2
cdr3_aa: CASSLGRGLDTGELFF
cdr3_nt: TGCGCCAGCAGCTTGGGCAGGGGGCTCGACACCGGGGAGCTGTTTTTT

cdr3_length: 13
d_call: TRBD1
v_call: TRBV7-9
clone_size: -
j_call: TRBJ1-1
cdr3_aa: CASSRQGNTEAFF
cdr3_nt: TGTGCCAGCAGCAGACAGGGTAACACTGAAGCTTTCTTT

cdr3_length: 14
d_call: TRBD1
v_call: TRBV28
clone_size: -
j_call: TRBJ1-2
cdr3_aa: CASSRDRGAEGYTF
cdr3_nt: TGTGCCAGCAGTCGGGACAGGGGAGCGGAAGGCTACACCTTC

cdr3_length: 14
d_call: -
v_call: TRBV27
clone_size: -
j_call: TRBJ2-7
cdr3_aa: CASSSLASSYEQYF
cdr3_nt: TGTGCCAGCAGTTCTTTGGCATCTTCCTACGAGCAGTACTTC

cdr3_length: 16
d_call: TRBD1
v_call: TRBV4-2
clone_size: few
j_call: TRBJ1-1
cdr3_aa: CASSPREGQGNTEAFF
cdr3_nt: TGTGCCAGCAGCCCCCGCGAGGGACAGGGGAACACTGAAGCTTTCTTT

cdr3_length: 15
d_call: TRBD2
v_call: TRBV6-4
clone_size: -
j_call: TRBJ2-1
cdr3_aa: CASSDGLAGVDEQFF
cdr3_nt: TGTGCCAGCAGTGACGGGCTAGCGGGGGTGGATGAGCAGTTCTTC

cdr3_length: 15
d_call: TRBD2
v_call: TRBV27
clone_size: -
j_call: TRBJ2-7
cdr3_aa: CASSSPTSGGYEQYF
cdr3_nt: TGTGCCAGCAGTTCGCCGACTAGCGGGGGTTACGAGCAGTACTTC

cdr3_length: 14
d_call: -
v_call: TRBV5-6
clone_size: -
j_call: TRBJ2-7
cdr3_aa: CASSWGTYTYEQYF
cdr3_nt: TGTGCCAGCAGCTGGGGGACATATACCTACGAGCAGTACTTC

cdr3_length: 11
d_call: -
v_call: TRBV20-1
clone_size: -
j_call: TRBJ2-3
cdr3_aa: CSAEGVDTQYF
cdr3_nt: TGCAGTGCAGAGGGGGTAGATACGCAGTATTTT

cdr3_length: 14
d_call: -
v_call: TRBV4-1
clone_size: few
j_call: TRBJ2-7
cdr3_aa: CASSQPDSAYEQYF
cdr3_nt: TGCGCCAGCAGCCAACCGGACAGCGCCTACGAGCAGTACTTC

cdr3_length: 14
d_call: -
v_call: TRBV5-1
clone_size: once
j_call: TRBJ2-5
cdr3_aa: CASSLAGQQETQYF
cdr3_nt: TGCGCCAGCAGCTTGGCAGGGCAACAAGAGACCCAGTACTTC

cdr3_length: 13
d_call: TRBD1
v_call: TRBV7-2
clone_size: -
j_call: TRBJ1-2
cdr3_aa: CASSPRDSYGYTF
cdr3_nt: TGTGCCAGCAGCCCAAGGGACAGCTATGGCTACACCTTC

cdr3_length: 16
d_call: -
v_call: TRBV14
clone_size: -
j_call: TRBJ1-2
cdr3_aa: CASSRSYGQIYYGYTF
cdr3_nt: TGTGCCAGCAGCCGTTCCTACGGACAGATATACTATGGCTACACCTTC

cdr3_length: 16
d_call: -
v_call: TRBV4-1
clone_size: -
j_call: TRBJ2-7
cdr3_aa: CASSRRKDRGSDEQYF
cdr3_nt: TGCGCCAGCAGCCGACGGAAAGACCGGGGTAGTGACGAGCAGTACTTC

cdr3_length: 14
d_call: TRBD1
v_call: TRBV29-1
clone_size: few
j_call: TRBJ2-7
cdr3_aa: CSVVLQGQYVEQYF
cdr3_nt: TGCAGCGTTGTCCTACAGGGGCAGTATGTCGAGCAGTACTTC

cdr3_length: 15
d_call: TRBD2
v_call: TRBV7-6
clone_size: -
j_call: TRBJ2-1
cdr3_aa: CASSPSSGGLGEQFF
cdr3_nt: TGTGCCAGCAGCCCCTCTAGCGGGGGGTTGGGTGAGCAGTTCTTC

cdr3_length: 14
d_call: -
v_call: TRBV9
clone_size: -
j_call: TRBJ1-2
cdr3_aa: CASSPEGGGYGYTF
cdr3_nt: TGTGCCAGCTCCCCCGAGGGAGGGGGCTATGGCTACACCTTC

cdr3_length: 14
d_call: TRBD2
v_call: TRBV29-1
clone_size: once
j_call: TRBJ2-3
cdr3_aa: CSVDGGGPTDTQYF
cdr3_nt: TGCAGCGTTGATGGCGGGGGGCCCACAGATACGCAGTATTTT

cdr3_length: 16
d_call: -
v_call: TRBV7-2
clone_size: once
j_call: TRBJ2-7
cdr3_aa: CASSLGTGTPTYEQYF
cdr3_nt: TGTGCCAGCAGCTTAGGGACCGGGACTCCAACCTACGAGCAGTACTTC

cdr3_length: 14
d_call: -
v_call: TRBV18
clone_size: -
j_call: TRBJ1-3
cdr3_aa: CASSLDRAGNTIYF
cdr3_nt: TGTGCCAGCTCACTAGACAGAGCTGGAAACACCATATATTTT

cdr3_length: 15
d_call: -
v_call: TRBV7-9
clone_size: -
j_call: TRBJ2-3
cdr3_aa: CASTEAAGGTDTQYF
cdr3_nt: TGTGCCAGCACCGAGGCGGCAGGGGGCACAGATACGCAGTATTTT

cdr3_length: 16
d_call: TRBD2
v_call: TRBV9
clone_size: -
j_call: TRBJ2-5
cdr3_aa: CASSVGLQRGEGTQYF
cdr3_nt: TGTGCCAGCAGCGTAGGTCTCCAGCGGGGGGAGGGGACCCAGTACTTC

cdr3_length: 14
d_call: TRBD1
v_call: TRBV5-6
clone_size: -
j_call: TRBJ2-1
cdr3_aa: CASSGDSFHNEQFF
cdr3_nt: TGTGCCAGCAGTGGGGACAGTTTCCACAATGAGCAGTTCTTC